This TCR beta chain was obtained from a study of blood T cell repertoires in COVID-19. Some clones are missing from TCRdb's copy, which holds only in-frame ones; the method was immunoSEQ multiplex PCR. In the table there are 110,000 to 150,000 clones, approximately 87% of which are singletons. The V segment lost 4 bases and the J segment 11 bases; nucleotides outside the gene matches: 10. The CDR3 loop spans 13 amino acids. The germline V gene encodes CDR1 LNHDA and CDR2 SQIVND (reference sequence). This receptor was identified in a human donor in a cohort sampled during active COVID-19. The sequenced material came from peripheral blood. This rearrangement joins TRBV19 to TRBJ1-1, with TRBD1 matching 7 bases. The CDR3 spells CASSTMTGMFAFF. CDR3 coding DNA: TGTGCCAGTAGTACCATGACAGGGATGTTCGCTTTCTTT.